A single sample is the source of the 5 T cell receptor beta chains below, sequenced in a study of blood T cell repertoires in COVID-19. Clones were read by immunoSEQ multiplex PCR, and TCRdb kept only the in-frame ones, dropping some. This sample has hundreds of thousands of clones, with 75% to 90% found just once. Specimen: peripheral blood. The receptors here all came from a man aged 18 to 30 with active or convalescent COVID-19.

The V call is TRBV15, the J call TRBJ2-7; 9 bases align to TRBD1. V gave up 2 bases and J gave up 5 bases; unmatched junction bases: 10. Germline loops: CDR1 LNHNV, CDR2 YYDKDF (reference sequence). This CDR3 has 16 amino acids. CDR3 region: CATSRWAGTGRHEQYF. The CDR3 DNA sequence: TGTGCCACCAGCAGATGGGCCGGGACAGGGCGCCACGAGCAGTACTTC.

This rearrangement joins TRBV27 to TRBJ2-4; TRBD1 matches at 10 bases. Germline CDR1 MNHEY, CDR2 SMNVEV (reference sequence). This CDR3 has 14 residues. V dropped 5 bases and J dropped 5; count of bases not matched to a gene: 3. For the CDR3, the DNA is TGTGCCAGCAGTCCTGGGACAGGGGAAAACATTCAGTACTTC. Encoded protein: CASSPGTGENIQYF.

This chain links TRBV7-2 with TRBJ1-4; TRBD1 aligns across 7 bases. Germline V gene sequence: CDR1 SGHTA, CDR2 FQGNSA. V gave up 4 bases and J gave up 6 bases; unmatched junction bases: 8. The CDR3 covers 15 residues. The CDR3 spells CASSSAGTAYEKLFF. The DNA of the CDR3 is TGTGCCAGCAGCTCGGCCGGGACAGCGTATGAAAAACTGTTTTTT.

The chain employs TRBV11-1 and TRBJ2-1; 9 bases align to TRBD2. Germline CDR1 reads SGHAT; CDR2 reads FQDESV (reference sequence). CDR3 length equals 16 residues. Trimming at V came to 3 bases and at J to 3 bases, leaving 6 bases not matched to a gene. CDR3 loop: CASSFSEREVYNEQFF. The CDR3 DNA reads TGTGCCAGCAGCTTCTCGGAGCGGGAGGTCTACAATGAGCAGTTCTTC.

This clone came up a few times. The CDR3: CASSSPNRDRQYSNQPQHF. DNA for the CDR3: TGTGCCAGCAGTTCACCCAACCGGGACAGACAATATAGCAATCAGCCCCAGCATTTT. The V and J genes are TRBV28 and TRBJ1-5; 7 nucleotides agree with TRBD1. The CDR3 runs 19 residues. Germline V gene data show CDR1 as MDHEN and CDR2 as SYDVKM. Trimming at V came to 4 bases and at J to 0 bases, leaving 15 bases not matched to a gene. Variable domain in full (rest from reference TRBV28 and TRBJ1-5): DVKVTQSSRYLVKRTGEKVFLECVQDMDHENMFWYRQDPGLGLRLIYFSYDVKMKEKGDIPEGYSVSREKKERFSLILESASTNQTSMYLCASSSPNRDRQYSNQPQHFGDGTRLSIL.